One and the same sample provided the 14 T cell receptor beta chains below, sequenced in a study of human T cells and chemical hapten exposure. TCRdb re-called the RACE reads through MiXCR, storing one row per CDR3 protein. The table includes tens of thousands of distinct CDR3 sequences, more than 8% detected once. Time point: pre-sensitization, week 0. Treatment here: therapeutic diphenylcyclopropenone sensitization with weekly scalp DPC. The sequencing used whole blood, collected in connection with sensitization to the hapten diphenylcyclopropenone (DPC). All receptors come from a middle-aged man with alopecia areata. Some clones in this sample may be carry-over from other donors' samples.

The CDR3 sequence: CASSRRDRVVNEQFF. The CDR3, as DNA: TGTGCCAGCAGTCGCCGGGACAGGGTAGTCAATGAGCAGTTCTTC. The rearrangement uses TRBV12-3 or TRBV12-4 and TRBJ2-1; the match to TRBD1 covers 9 bases. This CDR3 contains 15 residues. J lost 6 bases, V lost 5 bases, and 8 bases had no gene match.

This clonotype occurred many times. The genes are TRBV7-6 and TRBJ2-7; 10 nucleotides match TRBD2. This CDR3 comprises 13 residues. Germline V gene data show CDR1 as SGHVS and CDR2 as FNYEAQ. V lost 5 bases to trimming and J lost 7 bases; unmatched junction nucleotides: 5. CDR3 protein: CASSLSGRPEQYF. In DNA form, the CDR3 reads TGTGCCAGCAGCCTTAGCGGGAGGCCGGAGCAGTACTTC.

This clonotype was detected a few times. The chain has TRBV7-9 and TRBJ2-3, with TRBD2 as a possible D gene (6 bases). This CDR3 region has 14 residues. The V and J ends lost 5 bases and 4 bases respectively, with 13 bases between them. CDR1 is SEHNR and CDR2 is FQNEAQ in the germline V gene (reference sequence). The CDR3, as DNA: TGTGCCAGCAGCCCCGGGTCTAGCGCAGATACGCAGTATTTT. Amino acids: CASSPGSSADTQYF.

This clonotype has a count of ten or more. The chain links TRBV5-1 to TRBJ1-4; D gene unclear. Trimming left V 7 bases short and J 0 bases short, with 4 bases between. The V gene's germline CDR1 is SGHRS and CDR2 YFSETQ. The CDR3 has 12 amino acids. CDR3 DNA: TGCGCCAGCCAGGCAACTAATGAAAAACTGTTTTTT. This encodes CASQATNEKLFF.

This clonotype was recorded many times. The CDR3 region is CASSPLRRSGANVLTF. CDR3 DNA sequence: TGTGCCAGCAGTCCATTAAGGCGCTCTGGGGCCAACGTCCTGACTTTC. This chain connects TRBV27 to TRBJ2-6; the D is unclear. The CDR3 contains 16 residues. V gave up 5 bases and J gave up 0 bases, with 11 bases separating them. Germline V gives CDR1 MNHEY, CDR2 SMNVEV (reference sequence).

This clonotype was seen only a few times. The chain combines TRBV11-1 with TRBJ1-1; D is unresolved. Germline CDR1 SGHAT, CDR2 FQDESV (reference sequence). The CDR3 runs to 15 residues. The V gene lost 5 bases and the J gene lost 0 bases, with 13 bases spanning the gap. CDR3 coding DNA: TGTGCCAGCAGCCCCCGGGAAGGGCTGAACACTGAAGCTTTCTTT. Protein: CASSPREGLNTEAFF.

J is TRBJ2-3 and V is TRBV9, with a weak D call TRBD2 (6 bases). The V gene's germline CDR1 is SGDLS and CDR2 YYNGEE. This CDR3 comprises 15 residues. V lost 3 bases to trimming and J lost 2 bases, with 13 bases between them. CDR3 sequence: CASSALATVTDTQYF. Here the CDR3 DNA reads TGTGCCAGCAGCGCGCTAGCGACGGTCACAGATACGCAGTATTTT.

On this clonotype itself: A much larger clone differs by one base, so this may be a read error. This sequence joins TRBV7-6 and TRBJ2-5; 7 positions match TRBD2. The germline V gene encodes CDR1 SGHVS and CDR2 FNYEAQ. The CDR3 consists of 13 residues. The CDR3 DNA sequence: TGTGCCAGCAGCCAGGGACTACAAGAGACCCGGTACTTC. Translation gives CASSQGLQETRYF. Filled out from reference TRBV7-6 and TRBJ2-5, the complete variable domain reads GAGVSQSPRYKVTKRGQDVALRCDPISGHVSLYWYRQALGQGPEFLTYFNYEAQQDKSGLPNDRFSAERPEGSISTLTIQRTEQRDSAMYRCASSQGLQETRYFGPGTRLLVL.

The rearrangement links TRBV9 to TRBJ2-5, with 7 bases lining up with TRBD1. The ends lost 3 bases at V and 4 bases at J; junction bases unmatched: 6. Per germline, CDR1 SGDLS and CDR2 YYNGEE. This CDR3 spans 14 amino acids. The CDR3 nucleotides are TGTGCCAGCAGCGGACAGGGAAGAGTAGAGACCCAGTACTTC. Residues: CASSGQGRVETQYF.

This clonotype was observed at least ten times. The V and J genes are TRBV28 and TRBJ2-1; D is uncertain. V gave up 4 bases and J gave up 10 bases, with 8 bases separating them. CDR3 length equals 11 residues. The germline V gene has CDR1 MDHEN and CDR2 SYDVKM. The chain's CDR3 is CASSSAPEQFF. DNA of the CDR3: TGTGCCAGCAGTTCTGCCCCCGAGCAGTTCTTC. The full variable domain, with the rest looked up from reference TRBV28 and TRBJ2-1, is DVKVTQSSRYLVKRTGEKVFLECVQDMDHENMFWYRQDPGLGLRLIYFSYDVKMKEKGDIPEGYSVSREKKERFSLILESASTNQTSMYLCASSSAPEQFFGPGTRLTVL.

Only a few counts were recorded for this clonotype. The chain couples TRBV6-6 to TRBJ1-4; weak D call: TRBD1 (5 bases). This CDR3 comprises 14 residues. Germline CDR1 is MNHNY and CDR2 is SVGAGI (reference sequence). Trimming removed 7 bases at V and 4 bases at J, with 13 bases between. The CDR3 bases are TGTGCCAGCACCGAACGACAGAATAATGAAAAACTGTTTTTT. It is translated as CASTERQNNEKLFF.

This clonotype was counted between two and nine times. This chain uses TRBV28 with TRBJ2-7; D is undetermined. V dropped 2 bases and J dropped 4 bases, with 6 bases sitting between them. The CDR3 extends over 12 amino acids. Germline CDR1 and CDR2: MDHEN and SYDVKM. Written as DNA, the CDR3 is TGTGCCAGCAGTTTAATGAGATACGAGCAGTACTTC. Translating gives CASSLMRYEQYF. The whole variable domain, filled in from reference TRBV28 and TRBJ2-7, reads DVKVTQSSRYLVKRTGEKVFLECVQDMDHENMFWYRQDPGLGLRLIYFSYDVKMKEKGDIPEGYSVSREKKERFSLILESASTNQTSMYLCASSLMRYEQYFGPGTRLTVT.

J is TRBJ1-1 and V is TRBV28; D uncertain. The CDR3 has 10 amino acids. CDR1 MDHEN and CDR2 SYDVKM come from the germline V gene. The V gene lost 6 bases and the J gene lost 10 bases, with 9 bases spanning the gap. The CDR3 loop reads CASSLGRAFF. CDR3 bases: TGTGCCAGCAGCCTTGGGAGAGCTTTCTTT.

This clonotype was recorded a few times. This rearrangement joins TRBV29-1 to TRBJ2-5, with a weak D call TRBD2 (7 bases). The germline V and J ends were trimmed by 4 bases and 4 bases, with 16 bases remaining between them. Germline V gene data show CDR1 as SQVTM and CDR2 as ANQGSEA. The CDR3 consists of 14 residues. CDR3 protein: CSVAGAGVRETQYF. The CDR3, as DNA: TGCAGCGTTGCGGGGGCGGGAGTAAGAGAGACCCAGTACTTC.